The rows below give T cell receptor beta chains drawn from one sample of a study of T-cell memory formation after mild COVID-19. TCRdb passed the 5' RACE reads through MiXCR, listing each CDR3 protein once. The data hold approximately 82,000 distinct CDR3 sequences, with about 13% observed a single time. The specimen sequenced was PBMCs or a T cell subset sorted from them (not recorded which). These receptors were taken from a man aged 18 to 29 who had mild COVID-19 (a few samples of this study predate the infection). Cell type and time point are not known. Both conserved end residues are part of each CDR3. The D gene is left open where the match is weak. Clone size, where shown, is once, few, many, or a class for clones that have expanded.

V,J,size,D,DNA,CDR3
TRBV4-1,TRBJ1-6,few,TRBD1,TGCGCCAGCAGCGGATTAACAGGGGACTCCTATAATTCACCCCTCCACTTT,CASSGLTGDSYNSPLHF
TRBV5-6,TRBJ2-3,many,TRBD2,TGTGCCAGCAGCCGCCTCGGAGCGGGGGGTGGCACAGATACGCAGTATTTT,CASSRLGAGGGTDTQYF
TRBV28,TRBJ1-6,NA,NA,TGTGCCAGCACCCCAGGAGAGGGAACCTATAATTCACCCCTCCACTTT,CASTPGEGTYNSPLHF
TRBV29-1,TRBJ2-7,few,NA,TGCAGCGCCGGGGGCGGACAGGACTACGAGCAGTACTTC,CSAGGGQDYEQYF
TRBV28,TRBJ1-6,NA,NA,TGTGCCAGCAGTTTAGGGGGGTGGGGTTCACCCCTCCACTTT,CASSLGGWGSPLHF
TRBV6-2/TRBV6-3,TRBJ2-7,many,NA,TGTGCCAGCAGTTACGGCGTCTACGAGCAGTACTTC,CASSYGVYEQYF
TRBV13,TRBJ2-1,NA,TRBD2,TGTGCCAGCAGCTCTACCGGGGTAGCGGGGGAAAATGAGCAGTTCTTC,CASSSTGVAGENEQFF
TRBV11-2,TRBJ2-2,few,NA,TGTGCCAGCAGCTTAATCTCGAACACCGGGGAGCTGTTTTTT,CASSLISNTGELFF
TRBV6-2/TRBV6-3,TRBJ2-1,many,NA,TGTGCCAGCAGCCTCGGGACTCCGGCCTACAATGAGCAGTTCTTC,CASSLGTPAYNEQFF
TRBV29-1,TRBJ2-2,NA,NA,TGCAGCGTTACTGGGTACACCGGGGAGCTGTTTTTT,CSVTGYTGELFF
TRBV5-1,TRBJ1-5,few,NA,TGCGCCAGCAGCCCCGACGGAAGGAGCAATCAGCCCCAGCATTTT,CASSPDGRSNQPQHF
TRBV4-1,TRBJ2-1,many,NA,TGCGCCAGCAGCTCCCGGGGTCGGGTTGAGCAGTTCTTC,CASSSRGRVEQFF
TRBV20-1,TRBJ1-5,NA,TRBD1,TGCAGTGCTATGCCGTGGACAGGGGCTTTTAGCAATCAGCCCCAGCATTTT,CSAMPWTGAFSNQPQHF
TRBV10-2,TRBJ1-4,few,NA,TGCGCCGGCAGTGTCCCTGCAACTAATGAAAAACTGTTTTTT,CAGSVPATNEKLFF